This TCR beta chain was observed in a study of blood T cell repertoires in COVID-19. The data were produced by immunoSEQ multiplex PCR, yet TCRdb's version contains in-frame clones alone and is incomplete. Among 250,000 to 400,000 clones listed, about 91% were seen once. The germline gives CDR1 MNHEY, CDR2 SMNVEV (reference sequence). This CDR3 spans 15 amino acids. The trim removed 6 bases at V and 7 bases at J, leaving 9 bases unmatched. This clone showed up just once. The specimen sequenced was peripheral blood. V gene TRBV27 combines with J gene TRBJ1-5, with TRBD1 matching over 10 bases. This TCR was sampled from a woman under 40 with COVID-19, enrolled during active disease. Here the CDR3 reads CASSPGTGVWQPQHF. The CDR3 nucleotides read TGTGCCAGCAGCCCAGGGACAGGGGTATGGCAGCCCCAGCATTTT.